This T cell receptor beta chain emerged from a study of T-cell reconstitution after alpha-beta-depleted transplantation in children. Researchers prepared the TCRbeta library using unique molecular identifiers, the study reports. One entry per CDR3 protein, called by TCRdb with MiXCR from the PCR reads. The table lists hundreds of thousands of distinct CDR3 sequences, about an eighth of them singletons, with about 0.77% in the top ten. V was clipped by 5 bases and J by 4 bases; unmatched bases: 9. The CDR3 sequence is 16 residues long. Germline V gene sequence: CDR1 MDHEN, CDR2 SYDVKM. The J gene is TRBJ2-1, the V gene TRBV28, with 9 bases aligning to TRBD2. The source is a girl aged 2 to 9 with congenital amegakaryocytic thrombocytopenia, due to receive a stem cell transplant. Here the sequenced sample was PBMCs, taken before TCRalphabeta/CD19-depleted stem cell transplant. This chain's CDR3 is CASSPRGLASYNEQFF. The CDR3 nucleotides are TGTGCCAGCAGTCCAAGAGGACTAGCGAGTTACAATGAGCAGTTCTTC.